Presented here are 9 T cell receptor beta chains from one specimen sequenced in a study of blood T cell repertoires in COVID-19. Measured with immunoSEQ multiplex PCR; TCRdb has only the in-frame clones, and not every one. The table has approximately 100,000 clones, roughly nine tenths seen once. Sequencing used peripheral blood. The receptors here all came from a man aged 45-65 years in a cohort sampled during active COVID-19.

The V and J genes are TRBV6-5 and TRBJ1-1, with a possible D match to TRBD1 (6 bases). Between the trimmed V and J ends, which lost 2 bases and 2 bases, there was a span of 9 bases. The CDR3 runs 14 residues. Germline V gene sequence: CDR1 MNHEY, CDR2 SVGAGI. This chain's CDR3 is CASSYAGGNTEAFF. DNA of the CDR3: TGTGCCAGCAGTTACGCGGGGGGCAACACTGAAGCTTTCTTT.

This clone has only one observation. The V gene is TRBV2, the J gene TRBJ2-5, with D possibly being TRBD2 (6 bases). V lost 4 bases and J lost 1, with 7 bases in between. CDR3 length: 13 residues. Germline CDR1 SNHLY, CDR2 FYNNEI. For the CDR3, the DNA is TGTGCCAGCAGTGGCGGGGTCCAAGAGACCCAGTACTTC. Its protein is CASSGGVQETQYF. The whole variable domain, remainder taken from reference TRBV2 and TRBJ2-5, is EPEVTQTPSHQVTQMGQEVILRCVPISNHLYFYWYRQILGQKVEFLVSFYNNEISEKSEIFDDQFSVERPDGSNFTLKIRSTKLEDSAMYFCASSGGVQETQYFGPGTRLLVL.

This clone was found a few times. This chain joins TRBV7-9 and TRBJ1-1; TRBD1 matches at 7 bases. This CDR3 contains 15 residues. The V and J ends lost 4 bases and 1 base, in that order; junction bases with no gene match: 6. The V gene's germline CDR1 is SEHNR and CDR2 FQNEAQ (reference sequence). As DNA, the CDR3 is TGTGCCAGCAGCTACCGACAGGGTGAGAACACTGAAGCTTTCTTT. Protein: CASSYRQGENTEAFF. The full variable domain, rest sourced from reference TRBV7-9 and TRBJ1-1, is DTGVSQNPRHKITKRGQNVTFRCDPISEHNRLYWYRQTLGQGPEFLTYFQNEAQLEKSRLLSDRFSAERPKGSFSTLEIQRTEQGDSAMYLCASSYRQGENTEAFFGQGTRLTVV.

This rearrangement joins TRBV29-1 to TRBJ1-2, with 8 bases matching TRBD1. The V gene's germline CDR1 is SQVTM and CDR2 ANQGSEA. The length of the CDR3 is 11 residues. V lost 4 bases to trimming and J lost 7 bases; unmatched junction nucleotides: 2. The CDR3 is CSVGTGLGYTF. The CDR3 coding sequence is TGCAGCGTTGGGACAGGGCTTGGCTACACCTTC. The variable domain in full, with the rest retrieved from reference TRBV29-1 and TRBJ1-2, is SAVISQKPSRDICQRGTSLTIQCQVDSQVTMMFWYRQQPGQSLTLIATANQGSEATYESGFVIDKFPISRPNLTFSTLTVSNMSPEDSSIYLCSVGTGLGYTFGSGTRLTVV.

The V and J genes are TRBV12-3 or TRBV12-4 and TRBJ1-6; D uncertain. Trimming took 5 bases from V and 8 from J, leaving 10 bases between them. The CDR3 is made up of 13 amino acids. The DNA for the CDR3 is TGTGCCAGCAGTCCCTCTCGGGATTCACCCCTCCACTTT. Its protein is CASSPSRDSPLHF.

The V and J genes are TRBV27 and TRBJ1-1; possibly TRBD1 for D (5 bases). Trimming left V 5 bases short and J 7 bases short, with 17 bases between. Germline-derived CDR1 and CDR2 are MNHEY and SMNVEV (reference sequence). This CDR3 spans 14 amino acids. The CDR3 region has the DNA TGTGCCAGCAGTCCCCAGGGAGGGACCCGTGAAGCTTTCTTT. It codes for CASSPQGGTREAFF.

The chain links TRBV6-2 or TRBV6-3 to TRBJ1-4; the D is unclear. CDR1 and CDR2 (germline): MNHEY, SVGEGT. The CDR3 extends over 17 amino acids. Trimming pared 0 bases from V and 6 bases from J, leaving 17 bases between. CDR3 loop: CASSYSFFSLEDEKLFF. CDR3 bases: TGTGCCAGCAGTTACTCATTTTTCAGTCTCGAGGATGAAAAACTGTTTTTT.

This clone was detected only once. V gene TRBV28 combines with J gene TRBJ2-2, with TRBD1 matching 9 bases. Germline CDR1 and CDR2: MDHEN and SYDVKM. The CDR3 is made up of 16 amino acids. The trim removed 5 bases at V and 4 bases at J, leaving 8 bases unmatched. The CDR3 protein is CASSPAGTGLTGELFF. CDR3 coding DNA: TGTGCCAGCAGTCCGGCCGGGACAGGGCTCACCGGGGAGCTGTTTTTT.

The table lists this clone with a few counts. The chain joins TRBV5-5 to TRBJ2-2, with 9 positions matching TRBD1. Trimming took 4 bases from V and 2 from J; bases not matched to a gene: 6. The CDR3 consists of 16 residues. Germline V CDR1 and CDR2: SGHKS, YYEKEE (reference sequence). The CDR3 DNA sequence: TGTGCCAGCAGCAAACGACAGGGGGTAAACACCGGGGAGCTGTTTTTT. It is translated as CASSKRQGVNTGELFF.